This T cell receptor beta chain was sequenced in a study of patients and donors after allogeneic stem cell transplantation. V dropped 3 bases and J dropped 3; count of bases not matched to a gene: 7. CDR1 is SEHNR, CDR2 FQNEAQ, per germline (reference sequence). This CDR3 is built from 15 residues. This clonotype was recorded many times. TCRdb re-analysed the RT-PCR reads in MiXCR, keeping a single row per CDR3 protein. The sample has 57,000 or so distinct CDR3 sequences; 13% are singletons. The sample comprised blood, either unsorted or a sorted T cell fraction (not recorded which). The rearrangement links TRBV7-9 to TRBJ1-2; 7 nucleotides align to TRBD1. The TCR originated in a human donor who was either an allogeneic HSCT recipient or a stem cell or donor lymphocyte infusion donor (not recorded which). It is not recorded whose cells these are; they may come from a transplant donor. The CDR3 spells CASSFLQGSDYGYTF. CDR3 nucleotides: TGTGCCAGCAGCTTTTTACAGGGGTCTGACTATGGCTACACCTTC.